Below are 8 T cell receptor beta chains sequenced from a single sample in a study of blood T cell repertoires in COVID-19. Generated by immunoSEQ multiplex PCR, the TCRdb table keeps only in-frame clones and is missing some. The sample contains 250,000 to 300,000 clones, about 88% of which appear only once. Sequences were obtained from PBMCs or T cells enriched from blood (not recorded which). The receptors were sampled from a man in his thirties or forties with acute COVID-19.

This clone has a single count. This chain links TRBV4-1 with TRBJ1-2; D is possibly TRBD1 (6 bases). The CDR3 contains 15 residues. In germline, CDR1 is MGHRA, CDR2 YSYEKL. V was trimmed by 3 bases and J by 8 bases, leaving 19 bases between them. CDR3 loop: CASSHDVSGVLGYTF. The CDR3 DNA sequence: TGCGCCAGCAGCCATGACGTCTCAGGGGTTTTAGGCTACACCTTC.

This clone was observed once. The V call is TRBV6-5, the J call TRBJ1-5; D is unresolved. Trimming shortened V by 6 bases and J by 5 bases, and 11 bases separated the two germline ends. The CDR3 length is 13 residues. CDR1 and CDR2 from the germline V gene are MNHEY and SVGAGI. CDR3 coding DNA: TGTGCCAGCAGCCCGGGAAGGGATCAGCCCCAGCATTTT. It yields the protein CASSPGRDQPQHF.

V is TRBV28 and J is TRBJ2-7; 7 nucleotides line up with TRBD1. With V trimmed by 4 bases and J by 5 bases, 14 bases remained unmatched. CDR3 size: 16 residues. Germline lookup yields CDR1 MDHEN and CDR2 SYDVKM. CDR3 nucleotides: TGTGCCAGCAGTTCCCAGACAGGGAAAGTATGGGACGAGCAGTACGTC. It encodes CASSSQTGKVWDEQYV.

Comment on this clone: An end of the junction does not agree with germline; a read error may underlie this. The chain uses TRBV5-1 and TRBJ1-6; possible D gene TRBD1, 6 bases. Germline assignment: CDR1 SGHRS and CDR2 YFSETQ. This CDR3 comprises 15 residues. Here the CDR3 DNA reads TGTGCCAGCAGCTTGGGGGACACTAGCGGATCACCCCTCCACTTT. Protein sequence: CASSLGDTSGSPLHF.

The CDR3 bases are TGTGCCAGTATGCAGGGAACATGGGGCTACACCTTC. This codes for CASMQGTWGYTF. The chain combines TRBV19 with TRBJ1-2; the D gene is possibly TRBD1 (5 bases). The germline V gene encodes CDR1 LNHDA and CDR2 SQIVND (reference sequence). The CDR3 is made up of 12 amino acids. V dropped 7 bases and J dropped 8 bases, with 14 bases sitting between them.

The V gene is TRBV24-1, the J gene TRBJ1-1, with unresolved D. This CDR3 is built from 13 residues. V dropped 4 bases and J dropped 1 base, with 6 bases sitting between them. CDR1 is KGHDR and CDR2 is SFDVKD in the germline V gene. CDR3 sequence (DNA): TGTGCCACCAGTGACCACAGGAACACTGAAGCTTTCTTT. It encodes CATSDHRNTEAFF.

The chain combines TRBV6-5 with TRBJ1-2, with 8 bases identical to TRBD1. Germline values: CDR1 MNHEY, CDR2 SVGAGI. The CDR3 has 16 amino acids. V trimming: 0 bases; J trimming: 2 bases; junction bases outside the gene matches: 5. This CDR3 is CASSYSGQGLNYGYTF. The CDR3 nucleotides are TGTGCCAGCAGTTACTCTGGACAGGGTTTAAACTATGGCTACACCTTC.

This clone was seen many times. DNA for the CDR3: TGCGCCAGCAGCTCAGCCCGGGACAGGGGAAAACTGTTTTTT. It is translated as CASSSARDRGKLFF. The chain joins TRBV5-1 to TRBJ1-4; 10 bases agree with TRBD1. The CDR3 has 14 residues. Trimming took 3 bases from V and 10 from J; bases not matched to a gene: 6. CDR1 and CDR2 (germline): SGHRS, YFSETQ.